The 15 T cell receptor beta chains given below trace back to one sample, sequenced in a study of T cell responses to AZD1222 COVID-19 vaccine (dated by TCRdb to 2020 to 2023). Per the publication, the time point label means: about 28 days (+/-7) after the second vaccine dose. Receptors were amplified or captured by the immunoSEQ multiplex PCR assay. What TCRdb holds here is the immuneACCESS table cut down to in-frame rearrangements. Part of the clones is not present; checked against another copy, under half of the missing clones reflect an unresolved V gene, and the others are unexplained. A total of 60,000 to 75,000 clones appear in this sample, about four fifths of them only once. The leading ten clones occupy about 6.1% of the sample. The sequencing used peripheral blood, collected 28 days after the second AZD1222 dose. All receptors derive from an adult who received the AZD1222 COVID-19 vaccine.

The chain combines TRBV4-1 with TRBJ1-4; D remains unclear. Germline V gives CDR1 MGHRA, CDR2 YSYEKL. This CDR3 is 13 amino acids long. V lost 6 bases and J lost 7, with 12 bases in between. CDR3: CASSRALSEKLFF. The DNA of the CDR3 is TGCGCCAGCAGTCGGGCGCTTAGTGAAAAACTGTTTTTT.

The CDR3 loop reads CASRQRGTSYGYTF. The CDR3 bases are TGTGCCAGCAGGCAGCGGGGTACCTCCTATGGCTACACCTTC. The chain joins TRBV27 to TRBJ1-2; the D is unclear. V lost 6 bases to trimming and J lost 4 bases, with 15 bases between them. Germline V gene lookup returns CDR1 MNHEY and CDR2 SMNVEV (reference sequence). The CDR3 has 14 amino acids.

This sequence joins TRBV7-9 and TRBJ1-5; TRBD1 matches at 8 bases. CDR1 SEHNR and CDR2 FQNEAQ come from the germline V gene (reference sequence). V was clipped by 6 bases and J by 1 base; unmatched bases: 11. The CDR3 extends over 17 amino acids. The CDR3 sequence is CASSSQGGLGSNQPQHF. The CDR3 nucleotides read TGTGCCAGCAGTTCACAGGGGGGATTAGGGAGCAATCAGCCCCAGCATTTT.

Note on this clone: The conserved phenylalanine or tryptophan normally closing the CDR3 is absent here, so this likely arose from a read error. No DNA is shown, since the ends of the CDR3 on it are uncertain; the CDR3 is the one TCRdb lists. The chain uses TRBV12-2 and TRBJ1-4; the table names TRBD1, a call not compared with the DNA. TRBV12-2 is listed as a pseudogene. The CDR3 numbers 11 amino acids, ends counted. The CDR3 loop is CASRLKQGRGI.

This chain connects TRBV7-9 to TRBJ2-1; no clear D. Germline CDR1 is SEHNR and CDR2 is FQNEAQ (reference sequence). The V end was cut by 1 base, the J end by 6 bases, with 4 bases between. The CDR3 consists of 12 residues. The CDR3 nucleotides read TGTGCCAGCAGCTTAGAGGGCAATGAGCAGTTCTTC. It encodes CASSLEGNEQFF. Full variable domain (outside the CDR3, taken from reference TRBV7-9 and TRBJ2-1): DTGVSQNPRHKITKRGQNVTFRCDPISEHNRLYWYRQTLGQGPEFLTYFQNEAQLEKSRLLSDRFSAERPKGSFSTLEIQRTEQGDSAMYLCASSLEGNEQFFGPGTRLTVL.

V is TRBV11-3 and J is TRBJ1-1; 10 bases are shared with TRBD1. The V and J ends lost 5 bases and 4 bases, in that order; junction bases with no gene match: 10. This CDR3 contains 16 residues. The V gene's germline CDR1 is SGHNT and CDR2 YENEEA. CDR3 amino acids: CASSPGQGQGTTEAFF. The CDR3 DNA reads as TGTGCCAGCAGCCCAGGCCAGGGACAGGGGACCACTGAAGCTTTCTTT.

The chain recombines TRBV7-2 with TRBJ2-7; D remains ambiguous. Trimming stripped 5 bases from V and 3 bases from J, with 17 bases between. The CDR3 is 15 amino acids. The germline gives CDR1 SGHTA, CDR2 FQGNSA. For the CDR3, the DNA is TGTGCCAGCAGCCCCTCCACCATGGTGGACTACGAGCAGTACTTC. Its translation is CASSPSTMVDYEQYF.

J is TRBJ1-2 and V is TRBV5-4; D possibly corresponds to TRBD1 (6 bases). V was clipped by 3 bases and J by 4 bases, with 16 bases between them. CDR3 size: 15 residues. Germline V CDR1 and CDR2: SGHNT, YYREEE (reference sequence). The CDR3 here is CASSSSGGHGYGYTF. The CDR3 DNA sequence: TGTGCCAGCAGCTCCTCGGGGGGACACGGCTATGGCTACACCTTC.

V gene TRBV18 combines with J gene TRBJ1-1; TRBD1 might be the D (6 bases). This CDR3 has 14 amino acids. V lost 4 bases to trimming and J lost 0 bases, with 9 bases between them. The V gene's germline CDR1 is KGHSH and CDR2 LQKENI. CDR3 residues: CASSRDRLNTEAFF. In DNA, the CDR3 is TGTGCCAGCTCACGAGACAGGCTGAACACTGAAGCTTTCTTT.

The chain couples TRBV7-2 to TRBJ2-7, with D possibly being TRBD1 or TRBD2 (5 bases each). Trimming removed 1 base at V and 9 bases at J, with 13 bases between. CDR1 is SGHTA, CDR2 FQGNSA, per germline. This CDR3 spans 13 amino acids. The CDR3 loop reads CASSLEGERGQYF. The CDR3 nucleotides read TGTGCCAGCAGCTTAGAGGGCGAGAGGGGGCAGTACTTC.

The chain carries TRBV2 and TRBJ1-5; D unresolved. CDR3 length equals 15 residues. Germline values: CDR1 SNHLY, CDR2 FYNNEI. V was shortened by 5 bases and J by 0 bases, with 11 bases between the two germline ends. The CDR3 protein is CASSKDRHSNQPQHF. The DNA for the CDR3 is TGTGCCAGCAGTAAAGACCGACATAGCAATCAGCCCCAGCATTTT.

The chain has TRBV7-9 and TRBJ1-2; D uncertain. This CDR3 region has 13 residues. V was shortened by 0 bases and J by 7 bases, with 9 bases between the two germline ends. Germline-derived CDR1 and CDR2 are SEHNR and FQNEAQ (reference sequence). CDR3 residues: CASSLAGLSGYTF. The CDR3 DNA reads TGTGCCAGCAGCTTAGCAGGGCTAAGTGGCTACACCTTC.

This rearrangement joins TRBV27 to TRBJ2-2, with D possibly called TRBD1 or TRBD2 (6 bases each). The germline V and J ends were trimmed by 6 bases and 0 bases, with 11 bases remaining between them. Germline values: CDR1 MNHEY, CDR2 SMNVEV (reference sequence). The CDR3 contains 15 residues. The CDR3 DNA reads TGTGCCAGCAGGGGGGGCCCGGCGAACACCGGGGAGCTGTTTTTT. It specifies CASRGGPANTGELFF.

The rearrangement uses TRBV14 and TRBJ2-1; a possible D gene is TRBD1 (6 bases). The CDR3 runs 14 residues. Germline V gives CDR1 SGHDN, CDR2 FVKESK. V was shortened by 4 bases and J by 9 bases, with 16 bases between the two germline ends. The CDR3: CASSRGRGEGEQFF. CDR3 DNA sequence: TGTGCCAGCAGCCGGGGCAGGGGCGAAGGTGAGCAGTTCTTC.

The chain links TRBV7-9 to TRBJ2-2, with D possibly being TRBD2 (5 bases). The germline V and J ends were trimmed by 5 bases and 4 bases, with 23 bases remaining between them. The CDR3 contains 18 residues. From germline, CDR1 is SEHNR and CDR2 FQNEAQ (reference sequence). The chain's CDR3 is CASSPGRVVAKTTGELFF. Here the CDR3 DNA reads TGTGCCAGCAGCCCAGGCCGGGTCGTAGCGAAGACCACCGGGGAGCTGTTTTTT.